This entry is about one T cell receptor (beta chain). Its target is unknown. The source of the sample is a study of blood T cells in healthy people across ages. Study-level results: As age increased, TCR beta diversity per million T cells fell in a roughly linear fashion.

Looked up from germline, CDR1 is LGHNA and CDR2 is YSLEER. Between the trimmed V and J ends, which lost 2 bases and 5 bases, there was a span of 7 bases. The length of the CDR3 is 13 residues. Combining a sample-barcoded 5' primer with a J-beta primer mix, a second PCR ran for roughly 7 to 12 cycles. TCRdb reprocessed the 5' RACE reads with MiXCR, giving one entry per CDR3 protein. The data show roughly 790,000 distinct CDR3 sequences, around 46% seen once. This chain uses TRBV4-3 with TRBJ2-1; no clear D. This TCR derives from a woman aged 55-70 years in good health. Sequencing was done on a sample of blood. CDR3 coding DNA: TGCGCCAGCAGCCAAAGTAAAAACAATGAGCAGTTCTTC. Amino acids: CASSQSKNNEQFF.